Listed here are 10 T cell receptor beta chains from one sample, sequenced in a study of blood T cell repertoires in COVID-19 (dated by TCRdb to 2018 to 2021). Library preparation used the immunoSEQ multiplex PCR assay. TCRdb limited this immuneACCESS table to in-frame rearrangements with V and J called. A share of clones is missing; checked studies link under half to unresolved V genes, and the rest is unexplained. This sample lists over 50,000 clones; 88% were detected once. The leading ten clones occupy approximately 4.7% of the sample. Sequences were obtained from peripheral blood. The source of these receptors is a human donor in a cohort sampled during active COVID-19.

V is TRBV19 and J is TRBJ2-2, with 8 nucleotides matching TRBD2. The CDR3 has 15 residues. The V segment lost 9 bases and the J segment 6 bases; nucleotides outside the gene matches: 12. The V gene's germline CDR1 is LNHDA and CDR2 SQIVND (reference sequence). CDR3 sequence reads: CASTSGTGGAGELFF. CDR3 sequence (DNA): TGTGCCAGCACGTCCGGCACGGGAGGGGCCGGGGAGCTGTTTTTT. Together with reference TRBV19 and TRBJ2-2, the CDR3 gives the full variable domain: DGGITQSPKYLFRKEGQNVTLSCEQNLNHDAMYWYRQDPGQGLRLIYYSQIVNDFQKGDIAEGYSVSREKKESFPLTVTSAQKNPTAFYLCASTSGTGGAGELFFGEGSRLTVL.

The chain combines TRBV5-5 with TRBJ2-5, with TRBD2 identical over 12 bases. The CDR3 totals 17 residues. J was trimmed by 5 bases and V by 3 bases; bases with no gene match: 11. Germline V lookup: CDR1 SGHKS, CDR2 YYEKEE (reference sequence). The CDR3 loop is CASSSFDLAGGPETQYF. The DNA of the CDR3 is TGTGCCAGCAGCTCCTTCGATCTAGCGGGGGGGCCGGAGACCCAGTACTTC. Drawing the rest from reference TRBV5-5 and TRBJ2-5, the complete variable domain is DAGVTQSPTHLIKTRGQQVTLRCSPISGHKSVSWYQQVLGQGPQFIFQYYEKEERGRGNFPDRFSARQFPNYSSELNVNALLLGDSALYLCASSSFDLAGGPETQYFGPGTRLLVL.

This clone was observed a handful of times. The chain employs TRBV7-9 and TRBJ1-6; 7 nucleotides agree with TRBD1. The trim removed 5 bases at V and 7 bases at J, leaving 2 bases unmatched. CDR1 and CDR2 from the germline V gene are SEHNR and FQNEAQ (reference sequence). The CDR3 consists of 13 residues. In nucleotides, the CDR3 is TGTGCCAGCAGCGTACAGGGGAATTCACCCCTCCACTTT. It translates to CASSVQGNSPLHF.

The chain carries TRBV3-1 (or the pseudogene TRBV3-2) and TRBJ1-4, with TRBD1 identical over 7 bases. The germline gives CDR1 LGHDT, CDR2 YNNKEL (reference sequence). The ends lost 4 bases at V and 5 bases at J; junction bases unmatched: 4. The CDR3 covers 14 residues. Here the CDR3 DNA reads TGTGCCAGCAGCCGGGGACAGCCGAATGAAAAACTGTTTTTT. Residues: CASSRGQPNEKLFF.

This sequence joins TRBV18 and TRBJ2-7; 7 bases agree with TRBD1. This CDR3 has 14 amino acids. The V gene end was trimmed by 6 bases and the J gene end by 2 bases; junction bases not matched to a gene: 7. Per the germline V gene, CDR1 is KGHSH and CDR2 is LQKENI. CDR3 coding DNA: TGTGCCAGCTCCCGAGGACAGGAAACCTACGAGCAGTACTTC. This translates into CASSRGQETYEQYF.

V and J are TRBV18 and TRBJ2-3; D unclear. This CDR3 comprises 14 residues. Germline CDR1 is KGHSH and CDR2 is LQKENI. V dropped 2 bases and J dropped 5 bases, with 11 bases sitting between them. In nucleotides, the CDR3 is TGTGCCAGCTCACCATCCCCCCCGGGAGATACGCAGTATTTT. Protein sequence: CASSPSPPGDTQYF. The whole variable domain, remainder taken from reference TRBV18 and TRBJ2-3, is NAGVMQNPRHLVRRRGQEARLRCSPMKGHSHVYWYRQLPEEGLKFMVYLQKENIIDESGMPKERFSAEFPKEGPSILRIQQVVRGDSAAYFCASSPSPPGDTQYFGPGTRLTVL.

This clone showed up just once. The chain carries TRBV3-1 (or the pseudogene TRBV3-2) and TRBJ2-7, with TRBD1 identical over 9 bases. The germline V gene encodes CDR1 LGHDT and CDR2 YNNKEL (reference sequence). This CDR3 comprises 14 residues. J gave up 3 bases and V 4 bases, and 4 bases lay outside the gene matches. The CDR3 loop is CASSPRDRVYEQYF. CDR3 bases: TGTGCCAGCAGCCCACGGGACAGGGTCTACGAGCAGTACTTC.

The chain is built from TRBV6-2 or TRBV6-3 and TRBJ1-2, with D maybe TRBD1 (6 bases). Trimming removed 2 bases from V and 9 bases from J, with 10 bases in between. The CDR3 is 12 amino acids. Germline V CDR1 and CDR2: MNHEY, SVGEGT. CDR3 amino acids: CASSYDGQRYTF. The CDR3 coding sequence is TGTGCCAGCAGTTACGACGGACAGCGCTACACCTTC.

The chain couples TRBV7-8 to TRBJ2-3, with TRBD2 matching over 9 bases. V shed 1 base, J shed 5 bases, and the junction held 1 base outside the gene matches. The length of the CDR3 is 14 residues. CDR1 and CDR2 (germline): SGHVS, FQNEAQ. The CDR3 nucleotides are TGTGCCAGCAGCTTAGGTAGCGGGGGAGATACGCAGTATTTT. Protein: CASSLGSGGDTQYF.

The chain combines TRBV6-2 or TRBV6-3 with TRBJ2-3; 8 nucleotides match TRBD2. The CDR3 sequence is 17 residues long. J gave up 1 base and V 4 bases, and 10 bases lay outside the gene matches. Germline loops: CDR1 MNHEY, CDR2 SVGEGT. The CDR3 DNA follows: TGTGCCAGCAGTTCCAATCGGCGGGGGGCGGGCACAGATACGCAGTATTTT. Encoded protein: CASSSNRRGAGTDTQYF.